The 4 T cell receptor beta chains below come from one sample, sequenced in a study of identical twins. TCRdb reanalysed the 5' RACE reads using MiXCR and keeps one entry per CDR3 protein. The sample includes nearly 900,000 distinct CDR3 sequences, roughly an eighth of them seen just once. In addition, the sample was reused for a study of yellow fever vaccine responses in identical twins.

The sequencing input was PBMCs. The receptors shown here come from a woman under 30 in good health.

This clonotype was counted between two and nine times. The chain recombines TRBV7-9 with TRBJ2-7; 8 nucleotides agree with TRBD2. With V trimmed by 5 bases and J by 3 bases, 12 bases remained unmatched. CDR1 and CDR2 (germline): SEHNR, FQNEAQ (reference sequence). The CDR3 consists of 16 residues. The CDR3 spells CASSHRGGRGYYEQYF. CDR3 sequence (DNA): TGTGCCAGCAGCCACCGGGGGGGCAGGGGTTACTACGAGCAGTACTTC.

Only a few counts were recorded for this clonotype. The V gene is TRBV10-3, the J gene TRBJ2-3; D is undetermined. This CDR3 spans 14 amino acids. Germline V lookup: CDR1 ENHRY, CDR2 SYGVKD. V dropped 1 base and J dropped 5 bases, with 10 bases sitting between them. The CDR3 coding sequence is TGTGCCATCAGTGAGTTGTCAGGCGGAGATACGCAGTATTTT. It encodes CAISELSGGDTQYF.

The chain carries TRBV7-9 and TRBJ2-5; 7 bases fit TRBD1. V shed 4 bases, J shed 0 bases, and the junction held 2 bases outside the gene matches. Germline V CDR1 and CDR2: SEHNR, FQNEAQ (reference sequence). CDR3 length equals 14 residues. The CDR3 DNA is TGTGCCAGCAGCTCGGACAGGAACCAAGAGACCCAGTACTTC. It is translated as CASSSDRNQETQYF.

The gene calls are TRBV7-9 and TRBJ2-1; perhaps D is TRBD1 or TRBD2 (5 bases each). Germline loops: CDR1 SEHNR, CDR2 FQNEAQ (reference sequence). V lost 4 bases, J lost 9 bases, and 16 bases lay in between. CDR3 length equals 14 residues. Here the CDR3 reads CASSSYGAHTEQFF. The DNA for the CDR3 is TGTGCCAGCAGCTCTTACGGGGCCCACACTGAGCAGTTCTTC.